Listed below are T cell receptor beta chains from one sample, sequenced in a study of cytomegalovirus exposure and HLA in healthy donors. Assay: immunoSEQ multiplex PCR; the TCRdb copy retains only in-frame clones and omits some. The sample has roughly 170,000 clones; 76% are singletons. Material for sequencing was PBMCs. These receptors came from a female donor in good health and CMV-seronegative. Each CDR3 is given with its conserved first and last residue. A D gene is named only where the DNA matches it firmly. Where a row states a size, it is once, few, many or the class of an expanded clone; other rows omit it.

j_call: TRBJ1-2
v_call: TRBV18
clone_size: -
d_call: -
cdr3_nt: TGTGCCAGCTCACCACCAGGGGCCTATGGCTACACCTTC
cdr3_aa: CASSPPGAYGYTF

j_call: TRBJ2-7
v_call: TRBV2
clone_size: -
d_call: TRBD2
cdr3_nt: TGTGCCAGCAGCCCGACTAGCGGGATCTCCTGCGAGCAGTACTTC
cdr3_aa: CASSPTSGISCEQYF

j_call: TRBJ2-7
v_call: TRBV6-5
clone_size: few
d_call: TRBD2
cdr3_nt: TGTGCCAGCAGTCTCCGGGAGGGCTACGAGCAGTACTTC
cdr3_aa: CASSLREGYEQYF

j_call: TRBJ2-2
v_call: TRBV28
clone_size: few
d_call: -
cdr3_nt: TGTGCCAGCAGGGGGCGCGCCACCGGGGAGCTGTTTTTT
cdr3_aa: CASRGRATGELFF

j_call: TRBJ1-1
v_call: TRBV7-2
clone_size: -
d_call: TRBD1
cdr3_nt: TGTGCCAGCAGCCCTAGACAGGGGGTTAAAGCTTTCTTT
cdr3_aa: CASSPRQGVKAFF

j_call: TRBJ2-7
v_call: TRBV6-1
clone_size: -
d_call: TRBD2
cdr3_nt: TGTGCCAGCAGTGTCCCTGCTAGCGGGTTCTCCTACGAGCAGTACTTC
cdr3_aa: CASSVPASGFSYEQYF

j_call: TRBJ2-2
v_call: TRBV5-1
clone_size: -
d_call: TRBD2
cdr3_nt: TGCGCCAGCAGCATAAGCGGGGCCGGGGAGCTGTTTTTT
cdr3_aa: CASSISGAGELFF

j_call: TRBJ2-2
v_call: TRBV7-2
clone_size: once
d_call: TRBD1
cdr3_nt: TGTGCCAGCAGCTTCCACCTGACAGGGCGGACCGGGGAGCTGTTTTTT
cdr3_aa: CASSFHLTGRTGELFF

j_call: TRBJ1-1
v_call: TRBV4-3
clone_size: once
d_call: -
cdr3_nt: TGCGCCAGCAGCCAAGATTCCGCCAGATTGAACACTGAAGCTTTCTTT
cdr3_aa: CASSQDSARLNTEAFF

j_call: TRBJ1-1
v_call: TRBV5-1
clone_size: few
d_call: -
cdr3_nt: TGCGCCAGCAGCCCACAGCCCATGAACACTGAAGCTTTCTTT
cdr3_aa: CASSPQPMNTEAFF

j_call: TRBJ1-1
v_call: TRBV10-3
clone_size: -
d_call: -
cdr3_nt: TGTGCCATCAGTGTTAACGGGAGGAACACTGAAGCTTTCTTT
cdr3_aa: CAISVNGRNTEAFF

j_call: TRBJ1-1
v_call: TRBV28
clone_size: -
d_call: -
cdr3_nt: TGTGCCAGCGTCAGGGGCGGGAGCACTGAAGCTTTCTTT
cdr3_aa: CASVRGGSTEAFF

j_call: TRBJ1-1
v_call: TRBV28
clone_size: once
d_call: -
cdr3_nt: TGTGCCAGCAGTTCCGCGGGGGGGTTGAACACTGAAGCTTTCTTT
cdr3_aa: CASSSAGGLNTEAFF

j_call: TRBJ2-7
v_call: TRBV2
clone_size: -
d_call: TRBD1
cdr3_nt: TGTGCCAGTACAGGGGGCCGATATTACGAGCAGTACTTC
cdr3_aa: CASTGGRYYEQYF

j_call: TRBJ1-1
v_call: TRBV7-3
clone_size: -
d_call: -
cdr3_nt: TGTGCCAGCAGGCTGACAGGAGATGTGACTGAAGCTTTCTTT
cdr3_aa: CASRLTGDVTEAFF

j_call: TRBJ2-1
v_call: TRBV6-5
clone_size: few
d_call: TRBD2
cdr3_nt: TGTGCCAGCAGTTCCTCCGGGGGCGGGAGGGGCAATGAGCAGTTCTTC
cdr3_aa: CASSSSGGGRGNEQFF

j_call: TRBJ2-7
v_call: TRBV5-1
clone_size: few
d_call: TRBD1
cdr3_nt: TGCGCCAGCAGCGTGGGACAGGACGCCCACGAGCAGTACTTC
cdr3_aa: CASSVGQDAHEQYF

j_call: TRBJ2-1
v_call: TRBV7-9
clone_size: few
d_call: TRBD1
cdr3_nt: TGTGCCAGCAGCCTCGACAGGGGTAAGGTCAATGAGCAGTTCTTC
cdr3_aa: CASSLDRGKVNEQFF

j_call: TRBJ2-7
v_call: TRBV7-8
clone_size: few
d_call: TRBD2
cdr3_nt: TGTGCCAGCAGCTTAGTGGGACTAGGCGCCGAGCAGTACTTC
cdr3_aa: CASSLVGLGAEQYF

j_call: TRBJ1-5
v_call: TRBV6-6
clone_size: -
d_call: -
cdr3_nt: TGTGCCAGCAGTTATACGGAGGGGCAGCCCCAGCATTTT
cdr3_aa: CASSYTEGQPQHF

j_call: TRBJ2-5
v_call: TRBV5-1
clone_size: -
d_call: -
cdr3_nt: TGCGCCAGCAGCTTGGATAGCGTCCAAGAGACCCAGTACTTC
cdr3_aa: CASSLDSVQETQYF